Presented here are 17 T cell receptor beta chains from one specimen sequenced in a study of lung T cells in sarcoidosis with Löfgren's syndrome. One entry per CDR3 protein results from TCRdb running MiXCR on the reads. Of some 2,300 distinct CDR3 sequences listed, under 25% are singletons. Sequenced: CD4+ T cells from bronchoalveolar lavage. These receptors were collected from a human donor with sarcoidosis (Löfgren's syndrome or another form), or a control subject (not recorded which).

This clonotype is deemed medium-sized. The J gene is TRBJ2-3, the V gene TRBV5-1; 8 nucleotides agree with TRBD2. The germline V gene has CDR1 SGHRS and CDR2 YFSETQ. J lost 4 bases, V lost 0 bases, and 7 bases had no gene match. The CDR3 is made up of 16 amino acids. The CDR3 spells CASSLGTSSSPDTQYF. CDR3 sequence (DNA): TGCGCCAGCAGCTTGGGGACTAGCTCAAGCCCAGATACGCAGTATTTT.

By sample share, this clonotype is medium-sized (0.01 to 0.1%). The CDR3 reads CASRPPFAGEETQYF. The CDR3 DNA reads TGTGCCAGCAGACCCCCATTTGCGGGCGAAGAGACCCAGTACTTC. The chain is built from TRBV6-2 or TRBV6-3 and TRBJ2-5; weak D call: TRBD2 (5 bases). The CDR3 covers 15 residues. Deletions cut 6 bases from V and 3 bases from J, with 17 bases between. CDR1 and CDR2 from the germline V gene are MNHEY and SVGEGT.

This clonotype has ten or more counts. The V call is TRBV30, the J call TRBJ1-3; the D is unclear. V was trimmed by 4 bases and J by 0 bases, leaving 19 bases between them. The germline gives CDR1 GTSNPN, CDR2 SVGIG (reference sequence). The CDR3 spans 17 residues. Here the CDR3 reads CAWNHKAPSSSGNTIYF. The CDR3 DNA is TGTGCCTGGAACCATAAGGCGCCTTCAAGCTCTGGAAACACCATATATTTT.

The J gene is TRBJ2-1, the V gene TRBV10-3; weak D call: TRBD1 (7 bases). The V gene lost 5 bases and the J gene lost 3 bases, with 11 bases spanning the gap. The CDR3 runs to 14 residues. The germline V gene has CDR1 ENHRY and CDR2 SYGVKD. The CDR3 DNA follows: TGTGCCATCAGTACAGGGGAGGACTACAATGAGCAGTTCTTC. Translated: CAISTGEDYNEQFF.

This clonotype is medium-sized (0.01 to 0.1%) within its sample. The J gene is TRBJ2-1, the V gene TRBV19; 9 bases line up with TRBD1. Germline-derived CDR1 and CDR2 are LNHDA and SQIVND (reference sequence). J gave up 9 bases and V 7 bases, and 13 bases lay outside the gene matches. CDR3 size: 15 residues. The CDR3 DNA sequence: TGTGCCAGTACTAAAGGAGGGGACAGGGTTAGTGAGCAGTTCTTC. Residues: CASTKGGDRVSEQFF.

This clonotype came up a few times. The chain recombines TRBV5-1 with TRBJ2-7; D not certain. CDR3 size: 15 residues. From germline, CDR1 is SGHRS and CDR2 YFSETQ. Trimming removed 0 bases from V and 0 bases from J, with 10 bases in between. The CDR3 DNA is TGCGCCAGCAGCTTGGATGTCAGTTTCTCCTACGAGCAGTACTTC. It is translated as CASSLDVSFSYEQYF.

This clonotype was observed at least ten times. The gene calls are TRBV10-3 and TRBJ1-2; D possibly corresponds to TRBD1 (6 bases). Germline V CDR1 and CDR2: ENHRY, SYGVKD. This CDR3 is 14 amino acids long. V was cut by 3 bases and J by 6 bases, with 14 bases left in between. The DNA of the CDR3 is TGTGCCATCAGTGATTCCAGGGGAGTCGATGGCTACACCTTC. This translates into CAISDSRGVDGYTF.

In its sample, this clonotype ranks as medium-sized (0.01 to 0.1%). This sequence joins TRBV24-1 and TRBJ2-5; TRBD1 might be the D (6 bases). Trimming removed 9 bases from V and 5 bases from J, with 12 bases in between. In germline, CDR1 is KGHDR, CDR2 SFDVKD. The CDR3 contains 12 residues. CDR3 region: CATGQSMETQYF. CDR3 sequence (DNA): TGTGCCACCGGACAGTCAATGGAGACCCAGTACTTC.

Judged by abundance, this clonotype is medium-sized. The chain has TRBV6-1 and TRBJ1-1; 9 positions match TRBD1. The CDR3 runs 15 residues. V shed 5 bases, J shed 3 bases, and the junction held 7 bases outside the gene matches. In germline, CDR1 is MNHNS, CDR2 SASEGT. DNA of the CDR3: TGTGCCAGCAGTACCGGACAGGGGTCGGACACTGAAGCTTTCTTT. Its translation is CASSTGQGSDTEAFF.

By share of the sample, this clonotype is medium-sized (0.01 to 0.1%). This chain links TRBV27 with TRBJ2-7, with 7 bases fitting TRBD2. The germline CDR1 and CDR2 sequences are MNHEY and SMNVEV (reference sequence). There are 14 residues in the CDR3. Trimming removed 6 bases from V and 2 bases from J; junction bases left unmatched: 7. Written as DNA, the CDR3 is TGTGCCAGCAGAAGACTAGCATCCCCCTACGAGCAGTACTTC. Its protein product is CASRRLASPYEQYF.

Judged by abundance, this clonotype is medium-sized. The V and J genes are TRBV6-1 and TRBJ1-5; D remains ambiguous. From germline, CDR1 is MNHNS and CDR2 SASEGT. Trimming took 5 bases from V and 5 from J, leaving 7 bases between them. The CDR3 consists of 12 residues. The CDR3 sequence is CASSIDYQPQHF. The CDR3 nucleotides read TGTGCCAGCAGTATTGATTATCAGCCCCAGCATTTT.

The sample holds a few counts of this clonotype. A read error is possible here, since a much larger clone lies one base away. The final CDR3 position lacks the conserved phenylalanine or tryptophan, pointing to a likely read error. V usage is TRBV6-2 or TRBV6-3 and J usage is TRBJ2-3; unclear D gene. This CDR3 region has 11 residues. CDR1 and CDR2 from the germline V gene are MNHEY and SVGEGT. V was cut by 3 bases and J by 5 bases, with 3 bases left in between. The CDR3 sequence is CASSYGDTQYL. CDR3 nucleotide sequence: TGTGCCAGCAGTTATGGAGATACGCAGTATCTT.

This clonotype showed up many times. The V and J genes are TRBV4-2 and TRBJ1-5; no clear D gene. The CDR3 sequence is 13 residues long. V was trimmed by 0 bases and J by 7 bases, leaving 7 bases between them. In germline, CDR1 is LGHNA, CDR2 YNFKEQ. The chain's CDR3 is CASSQDRPQPQHF. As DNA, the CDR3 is TGTGCCAGCAGCCAAGATAGGCCCCAGCCCCAGCATTTT.

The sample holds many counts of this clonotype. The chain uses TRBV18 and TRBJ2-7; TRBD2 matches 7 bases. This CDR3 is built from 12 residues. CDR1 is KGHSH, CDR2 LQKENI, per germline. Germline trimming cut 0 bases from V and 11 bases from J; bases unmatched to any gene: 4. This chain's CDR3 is CASSPPGGGEYF. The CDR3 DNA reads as TGTGCCAGCTCACCACCGGGCGGGGGTGAGTACTTC. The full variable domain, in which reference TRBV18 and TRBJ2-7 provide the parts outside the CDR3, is NAGVMQNPRHLVRRRGQEARLRCSPMKGHSHVYWYRQLPEEGLKFMVYLQKENIIDESGMPKERFSAEFPKEGPSILRIQQVVRGDSAAYFCASSPPGGGEYFGPGTRLTVT.

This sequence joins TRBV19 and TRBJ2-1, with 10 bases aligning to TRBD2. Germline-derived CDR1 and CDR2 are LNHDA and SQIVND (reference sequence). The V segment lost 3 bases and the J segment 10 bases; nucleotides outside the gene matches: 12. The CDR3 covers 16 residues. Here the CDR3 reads CASSISSGSSTHEQFF. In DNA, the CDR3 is TGTGCCAGTAGTATTTCTAGCGGGAGTTCGACGCACGAGCAGTTCTTC.

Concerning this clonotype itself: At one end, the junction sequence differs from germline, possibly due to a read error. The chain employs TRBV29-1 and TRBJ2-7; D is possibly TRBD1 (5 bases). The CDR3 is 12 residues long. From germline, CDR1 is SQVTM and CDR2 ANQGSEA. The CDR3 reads CSVGAISYEQYF. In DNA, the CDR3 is TGCAGCGTAGGGGCTATCTCCTACGAGCAATACTTC.

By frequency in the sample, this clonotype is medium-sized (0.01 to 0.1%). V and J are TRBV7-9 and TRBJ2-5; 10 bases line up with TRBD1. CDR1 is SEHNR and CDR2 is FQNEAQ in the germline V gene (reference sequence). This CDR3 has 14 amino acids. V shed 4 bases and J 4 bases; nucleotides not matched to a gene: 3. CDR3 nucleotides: TGTGCCAGCAGCTCCGGGACAGGGGTAGAGACCCAGTACTTC. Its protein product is CASSSGTGVETQYF.